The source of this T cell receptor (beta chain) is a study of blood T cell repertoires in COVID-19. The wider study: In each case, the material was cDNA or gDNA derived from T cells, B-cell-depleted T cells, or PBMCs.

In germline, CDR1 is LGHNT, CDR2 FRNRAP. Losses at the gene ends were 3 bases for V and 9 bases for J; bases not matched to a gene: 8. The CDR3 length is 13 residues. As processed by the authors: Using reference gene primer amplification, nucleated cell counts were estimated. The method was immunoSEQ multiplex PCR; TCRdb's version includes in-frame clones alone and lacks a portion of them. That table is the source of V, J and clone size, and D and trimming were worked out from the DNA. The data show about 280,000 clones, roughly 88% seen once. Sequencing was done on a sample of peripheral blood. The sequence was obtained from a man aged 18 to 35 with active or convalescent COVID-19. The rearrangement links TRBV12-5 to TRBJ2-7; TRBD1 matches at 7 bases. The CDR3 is CASGLGTALGQYF. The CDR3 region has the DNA TGTGCTAGTGGTTTAGGGACAGCCTTAGGGCAGTACTTC.